The clone carrying this T cell receptor (beta chain) came up a few times. These data are taken from a study of blood T cells in healthy people across ages. The CDR3 runs to 16 residues. CDR1 and CDR2 (germline): LGHDT, YNNKEL (reference sequence). The ends were cut back, 2 bases at V and 2 bases at J, with 15 bases in the middle. It was with a sample-barcoded 5' primer and a J-beta primer mix that a second PCR of roughly 7 to 11 cycles was run. Each CDR3 protein is one row after TCRdb ran MiXCR on the 5' RACE reads. The sample has about 1.8 million distinct CDR3 sequences; just under 50% are singletons.

Sequenced input: blood. The chain links TRBV3-1 to TRBJ2-5, with D possibly matching TRBD2 (6 bases). The clonotype was recovered from a woman between 40 and 50 years old in good health. The CDR3 DNA reads as TGTGCCAGCAGCCAAACACAAGGGACTCGGCAAGAGACCCAGTACTTC. The encoded protein is CASSQTQGTRQETQYF.